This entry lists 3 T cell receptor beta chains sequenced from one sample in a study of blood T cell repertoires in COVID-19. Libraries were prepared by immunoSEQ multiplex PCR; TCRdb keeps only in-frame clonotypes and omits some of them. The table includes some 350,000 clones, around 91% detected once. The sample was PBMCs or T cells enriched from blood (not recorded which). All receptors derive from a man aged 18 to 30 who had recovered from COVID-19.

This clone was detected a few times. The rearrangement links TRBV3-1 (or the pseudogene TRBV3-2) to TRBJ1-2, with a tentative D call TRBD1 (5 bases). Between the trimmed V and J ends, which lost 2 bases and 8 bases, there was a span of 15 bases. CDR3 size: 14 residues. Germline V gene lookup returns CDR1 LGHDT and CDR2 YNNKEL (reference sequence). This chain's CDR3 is CASSQLGQGEGYTF. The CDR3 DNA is TGTGCCAGCAGCCAACTGGGGCAGGGCGAGGGCTACACCTTC.

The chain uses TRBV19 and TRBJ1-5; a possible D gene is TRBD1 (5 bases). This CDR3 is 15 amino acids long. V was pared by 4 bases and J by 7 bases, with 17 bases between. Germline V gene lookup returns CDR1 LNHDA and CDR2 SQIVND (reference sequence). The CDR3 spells CASSSFAGVGQPQHF. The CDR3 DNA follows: TGTGCCAGTAGTAGTTTCGCGGGGGTAGGGCAGCCCCAGCATTTT.

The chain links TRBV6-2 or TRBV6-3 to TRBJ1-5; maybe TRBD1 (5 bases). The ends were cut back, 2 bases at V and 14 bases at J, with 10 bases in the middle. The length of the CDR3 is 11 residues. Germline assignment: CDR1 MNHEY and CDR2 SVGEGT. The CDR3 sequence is CASSYGRVKHF. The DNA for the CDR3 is TGTGCCAGCAGTTACGGCAGGGTCAAGCATTTT.